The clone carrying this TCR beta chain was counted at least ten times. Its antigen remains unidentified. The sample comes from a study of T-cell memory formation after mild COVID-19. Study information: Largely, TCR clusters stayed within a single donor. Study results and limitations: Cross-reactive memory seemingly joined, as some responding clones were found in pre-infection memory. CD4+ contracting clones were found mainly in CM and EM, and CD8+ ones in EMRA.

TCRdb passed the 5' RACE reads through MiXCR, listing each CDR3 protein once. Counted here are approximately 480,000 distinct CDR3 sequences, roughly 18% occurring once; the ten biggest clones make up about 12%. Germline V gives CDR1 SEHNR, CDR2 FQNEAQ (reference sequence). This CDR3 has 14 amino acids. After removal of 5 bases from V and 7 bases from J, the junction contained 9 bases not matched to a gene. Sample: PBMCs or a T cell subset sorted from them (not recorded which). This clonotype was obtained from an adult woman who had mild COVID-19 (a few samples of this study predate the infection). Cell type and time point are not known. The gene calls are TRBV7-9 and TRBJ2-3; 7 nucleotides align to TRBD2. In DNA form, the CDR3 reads TGTGCCAGCAGCCCCAGCGGGGCAGGGAATACGCAGTATTTT. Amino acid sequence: CASSPSGAGNTQYF.